The 9 T cell receptor beta chains presented below share a single source sample, sequenced in a study of cytomegalovirus exposure and HLA in healthy donors. 60 Vbeta and 13 Jbeta primers were used in PCR. Generated by immunoSEQ multiplex PCR, the TCRdb table keeps only in-frame clones and is missing some. The sample contains tens of thousands of clones, 82% of which appear only once. Material: PBMCs. All receptors come from a man aged 50-60 years in good health and CMV-seronegative.

The rearrangement joins TRBV27 to TRBJ1-2; 10 bases are a match to TRBD1. The CDR3 runs 17 residues. Germline V CDR1 and CDR2: MNHEY, SMNVEV (reference sequence). Trimming took 4 bases from V and 6 from J; bases not matched to a gene: 14. The CDR3: CASSSERQGARGHGYTF. CDR3 nucleotide sequence: TGTGCCAGCAGTTCAGAAAGACAGGGGGCGCGAGGTCATGGCTACACCTTC.

This chain connects TRBV18 to TRBJ2-7; no reliable D call. V gave up 2 bases and J gave up 0 bases, with 11 bases separating them. The germline gives CDR1 KGHSH, CDR2 LQKENI. CDR3 length equals 15 residues. DNA of the CDR3: TGTGCCAGCTCACCAGGTGCGGCTAGCTCCTACGAGCAGTACTTC. Translation: CASSPGAASSYEQYF.

CDR3: CASSLTGTGTEAFF. The CDR3 region has the DNA TGTGCCAGCAGTCTAACCGGGACAGGGACTGAAGCTTTCTTT. The J gene is TRBJ1-1, the V gene TRBV27; TRBD1 matches 9 bases. The CDR3 spans 14 residues. The trim removed 5 bases at V and 5 bases at J, leaving 6 bases unmatched. The germline V gene has CDR1 MNHEY and CDR2 SMNVEV (reference sequence).

V usage is TRBV4-2 and J usage is TRBJ2-1; 8 bases line up with TRBD2. The CDR3 spans 18 residues. V dropped 1 base and J dropped 1; count of bases not matched to a gene: 9. CDR1 is LGHNA and CDR2 is YNFKEQ in the germline V gene. The CDR3 here is CASSQVSRAGGSYNEQFF. DNA of the CDR3: TGTGCCAGCAGCCAAGTCAGTAGGGCGGGAGGATCCTACAATGAGCAGTTCTTC.

The chain employs TRBV6-6 and TRBJ2-5, with 8 bases identical to TRBD1. J was trimmed by 5 bases and V by 6 bases; bases with no gene match: 14. Germline values: CDR1 MNHNY, CDR2 SVGAGI (reference sequence). The CDR3 contains 16 residues. The chain's CDR3 is CASRSSGTGGAETQYF. CDR3 DNA sequence: TGTGCCAGCAGATCCTCCGGGACAGGAGGAGCGGAGACCCAGTACTTC.

This clone was counted between two and nine times. CDR3 region: CASSLDLAGHSEQFF. The DNA for the CDR3 is TGCGCCAGCAGCTTGGATCTGGCAGGGCATAGTGAGCAGTTCTTC. The V call is TRBV5-1, the J call TRBJ2-1; maybe TRBD1 (5 bases). Germline CDR1 is SGHRS and CDR2 is YFSETQ. Trimming left V 0 bases short and J 9 bases short, with 16 bases between. The CDR3 runs 15 residues.

CDR3 in DNA: TGTGCCAGCAGAACCGGAGATGGTGAGCAGTTCTTC. This sequence encodes CASRTGDGEQFF. The chain combines TRBV6-4 with TRBJ2-1; D is unresolved. The CDR3 totals 12 residues. V lost 6 bases and J 9 bases, leaving 12 bases between the germline ends. Germline loops: CDR1 MRHNA, CDR2 SNTAGT.

This clone was seen more than once but under ten times. The rearrangement uses TRBV21-1 and TRBJ2-3; the table's TRBD1 call for D was not verified on the DNA. TRBV21-1 is annotated as a pseudogene. The length of the CDR3 is 15 residues. CDR3 nucleotide sequence: TGTGCCAGCACTACTCGACAGGGGAGCACAGATACGCAGTATTTT. It codes for CASTTRQGSTDTQYF.

The chain joins TRBV6-5 to TRBJ2-1; no clear D gene. This CDR3 spans 16 amino acids. Trimming removed 0 bases from V and 4 bases from J, with 13 bases in between. CDR1 is MNHEY and CDR2 is SVGAGI in the germline V gene. The CDR3 bases are TGTGCCAGCAGTTACTCCGAGCCTAGTCCTTACAATGAGCAGTTCTTC. Translated: CASSYSEPSPYNEQFF.